This TCR beta chain is drawn from a study of cytomegalovirus exposure and HLA in healthy donors. Study background: From HLA-typed donors, an early data release held around 80 million unique TCRs. There were over 350 genotyped donors. Of these, about 81% fell in the genetic ancestry cluster associated with self-reported Caucasian donors. General observations from the study: Previous analysis showed most TCR beta V segments were productive about 90% or about 30% of the time. Reportedly, cytomegalovirus status was diagnosed with high sensitivity and specificity.

A word on this clone: The antigen remains unidentified.

Germline V gene sequence: CDR1 MGHRA, CDR2 YSYEKL. V shed 5 bases and J 5 bases; nucleotides not matched to a gene: 12. The CDR3 totals 16 residues. The PCR ran on 60 Vbeta and 13 Jbeta primers. TCRdb's table, derived via immunoSEQ multiplex PCR, lists solely in-frame clones and lacks some. The top ten hold under 2.5% of the sample, which has roughly 120,000 clones, approximately 15% seen once. The sequencing sample was made of PBMCs. This TCR came from a woman between 18 and 29 years old in good health and CMV-seronegative. The chain carries TRBV4-1 and TRBJ2-7; TRBD1 matches at 10 bases. The CDR3 region has the DNA TGCGCCAGCAGCAAAAAGGCTGGGGGGACAGGGGACGAGCAGTACTTC. Residues: CASSKKAGGTGDEQYF.